This T cell receptor (beta chain) was identified in a study of blood T cell repertoires in COVID-19. The wider study: From the United States, Italy and Spain came samples of acute and convalescent COVID-19. T cells, B-cell-depleted T cells, or PBMCs provided the cDNA or gDNA that served as material.

Authors' processing steps: Estimated nucleated cell counts came from reference gene primer amplification. Clones were sequenced by immunoSEQ multiplex PCR, and TCRdb holds only the in-frame ones, with some missing. The V and J calls and clone size come from that table; D and trimming were worked out from the DNA. The sample consists of tens of thousands of clones, nearly 90% of them appearing once. Germline V CDR1 and CDR2: LNHDA, SQIVND (reference sequence). V shed 4 bases and J 7 bases; nucleotides not matched to a gene: 12. The CDR3 covers 16 residues. The sample consisted of peripheral blood. The TCR was taken from a woman older than 75 with active or convalescent COVID-19. The chain carries TRBV19 and TRBJ1-2, with TRBD1 matching 10 bases. CDR3 residues: CASSTRPPTGGFGYTF. CDR3 sequence (DNA): TGTGCCAGTAGTACCCGACCCCCGACAGGGGGCTTTGGCTACACCTTC.